Shown below are 3 T cell receptor beta chains from a single sample sequenced in a study of cytomegalovirus exposure and HLA in healthy donors. PCR involved 60 Vbeta and 13 Jbeta primers. The protocol was immunoSEQ multiplex PCR, while the TCRdb copy is restricted to in-frame clones and leaves out a portion. Seen here are some 140,000 clones, 80% observed once, and the top ten hold approximately 1.2%. Sequenced: PBMCs. The receptors were gathered from a male donor in good health and CMV-seropositive.

There are a few counts of this clone. J is TRBJ2-1 and V is TRBV7-3; 9 positions match TRBD1. The CDR3 spans 15 residues. Trimming at V came to 6 bases and at J to 6 bases, leaving 9 bases not matched to a gene. The germline gives CDR1 SGHTA, CDR2 FQGTGA. The CDR3 region has the DNA TGTGCCAGCAGGGACACCGGGACAGGGACCAATGAGCAGTTCTTC. It translates to CASRDTGTGTNEQFF.

The rearrangement links TRBV15 to TRBJ2-1, with 7 positions matching TRBD2. The junction had 9 bases not matched to a gene; V was cut back by 2 bases and J by 5 bases. Germline CDR1 is LNHNV and CDR2 is YYDKDF (reference sequence). CDR3 length: 16 amino acids. The CDR3 coding sequence is TGTGCCACCAGCAGATCCGACCGACTAGCCCACAATGAGCAGTTCTTC. Translating it yields CATSRSDRLAHNEQFF.

This clone came up a few times. This sequence joins TRBV28 and TRBJ1-1; 8 bases align to TRBD1. The CDR3 contains 15 residues. V dropped 7 bases and J dropped 2; count of bases not matched to a gene: 9. Germline values: CDR1 MDHEN, CDR2 SYDVKM. The CDR3 sequence: CASTLRQGTNTEAFF. DNA of the CDR3: TGTGCCAGCACCCTTCGACAGGGGACTAACACTGAAGCTTTCTTT.